Here is one T cell receptor beta chain with its context. What it binds is unknown. This record comes from a study of T cell responses to AZD1222 COVID-19 vaccine. Study-wide findings and caveats: Reportedly, nearly half the spike-specific TCRs target unmutated variant regions. The donor cohort was predominantly white British with a female majority, and clonal diversity may have been underestimated. CD4 TCRs associated with vaccination spanned spike, dominating at 160-218 and 743-854.

Produced via immunoSEQ multiplex PCR; TCRdb's table is partial and in-frame only. Among tens of thousands of clones, around 90% were seen once, and the ten largest hold 4.5%. The germline V and J ends were trimmed by 2 bases and 6 bases, with 15 bases remaining between them. The germline gives CDR1 KGHDR, CDR2 SFDVKD. This CDR3 contains 15 residues. Sequencing was performed on peripheral blood, taken on day 0 of MenACWY control vaccination. The chain uses TRBV24-1 and TRBJ1-2, with D unclear. The origin of this receptor is an adult in good health. CDR3 region: CATSDWGNGGDGYTF. For the CDR3, the DNA is TGTGCCACCAGTGATTGGGGTAACGGCGGTGATGGCTACACCTTC.